One sample yielded the 10 T cell receptor beta chains listed below, sequenced in a study of somatic mutations in cytotoxic T cells in rheumatoid arthritis (TCRdb year 2017). The library was made by the immunoSEQ multiplex PCR assay. As stored in TCRdb, this immuneACCESS dataset retains in-frame rearrangements with V and J assigned. A fraction of the clones does not appear; measured against another copy, unresolved V genes explain less than half of the discrepancy, and the remainder lacks a known reason. The sample contains tens of thousands of clones, around 81% of them found a single time. The ten largest clones capture approximately 15% of the sample. The sequencing sample was made of CD8+ T cells sorted from blood. The receptors originated from an adult with rheumatoid arthritis.

The genes are TRBV15 and TRBJ1-1; tentatively, D is TRBD1 (5 bases). V dropped 7 bases and J dropped 5 bases, with 8 bases sitting between them. Germline assignment: CDR1 LNHNV and CDR2 YYDKDF (reference sequence). This CDR3 has 11 amino acids. The CDR3 loop reads CATIKGTEAFF. As DNA, the CDR3 is TGTGCCACCATTAAGGGGACTGAAGCTTTCTTT. The whole variable domain, remainder taken from reference TRBV15 and TRBJ1-1, is DAMVIQNPRYQVTQFGKPVTLSCSQTLNHNVMYWYQQKSSQAPKLLFHYYDKDFNNEADTPDNFQSRRPNTSFCFLDIRSPGLGDTAMYLCATIKGTEAFFGQGTRLTVV.

The chain couples TRBV27 to TRBJ2-5, with D uncertain. Trimming took 2 bases from V and 4 from J, leaving 11 bases between them. Germline CDR1 reads MNHEY; CDR2 reads SMNVEV (reference sequence). CDR3 length equals 14 residues. CDR3 loop: CASSLGPYGETQYF. CDR3 bases: TGTGCCAGCAGTTTAGGGCCTTACGGAGAGACCCAGTACTTC.

The J gene is TRBJ2-7, the V gene TRBV11-2; 7 bases line up with TRBD2. Trimming cost V 4 bases and J 5 bases; bases outside gene matches: 11. Germline CDR1 SGHAT, CDR2 FQNNGV. The CDR3 has 15 amino acids. The DNA of the CDR3 is TGTGCCAGCAGCTCCCCGCGCGGGAGAATCCACGAGCAGTACTTC. Translation: CASSSPRGRIHEQYF.

The chain has TRBV7-9 and TRBJ1-4; TRBD1 might be the D (5 bases). This CDR3 contains 15 residues. Germline V gene sequence: CDR1 SEHNR, CDR2 FQNEAQ (reference sequence). Trimming removed 5 bases at V and 7 bases at J, with 17 bases between. Written as DNA, the CDR3 is TGTGCCAGCAGCCCCCCCGGGGGGTGGAGTGAAAAACTGTTTTTT. The encoded protein is CASSPPGGWSEKLFF.

The chain recombines TRBV20-1 with TRBJ1-1; no reliable D call. V was trimmed by 5 bases and J by 9 bases, leaving 13 bases between them. The CDR3 runs to 11 residues. Germline loops: CDR1 DFQATT, CDR2 SNEGSKA (reference sequence). CDR3 sequence (DNA): TGCAGTGCTCAGACGGAAATAAAAGCTTTCTTT. It translates to CSAQTEIKAFF.

V gene TRBV7-9 combines with J gene TRBJ2-7; 8 bases map to TRBD2. This CDR3 has 15 amino acids. CDR1 and CDR2 from the germline V gene are SEHNR and FQNEAQ (reference sequence). Losses at the gene ends were 1 base for V and 3 bases for J; bases not matched to a gene: 5. CDR3 in amino acids: CASSLGLAGDYEQYF. CDR3 sequence (DNA): TGTGCCAGCAGCTTAGGCCTAGCGGGTGACTACGAGCAGTACTTC.

The rearrangement joins TRBV27 to TRBJ2-1; no reliable D call. The CDR3 totals 15 residues. The ends were cut back, 5 bases at V and 0 bases at J, with 11 bases in the middle. Germline CDR1 MNHEY, CDR2 SMNVEV (reference sequence). The CDR3 DNA reads TGTGCCAGCAGTCCATACGTACGCTCCTACAATGAGCAGTTCTTC. Encoded protein: CASSPYVRSYNEQFF.

This chain's CDR3 is CASSDFYGYTF. The DNA for the CDR3 is TGTGCCAGCAGTGACTTTTATGGCTACACCTTC. The gene calls are TRBV25-1 and TRBJ1-2; D gene unclear. V was pared by 3 bases and J by 5 bases, with 4 bases between. Germline V gene sequence: CDR1 MGHDK, CDR2 SYGVNS. The CDR3 contains 11 residues.

V is TRBV7-2 and J is TRBJ1-4; 10 bases are shared with TRBD1. The CDR3 has 16 amino acids. Germline CDR1 reads SGHTA; CDR2 reads FQGNSA. The junction had 7 bases not matched to a gene; V was cut back by 5 bases and J by 4 bases. CDR3 amino acids: CASSMGQGFGNEKLFF. In DNA form, the CDR3 reads TGTGCCAGCAGCATGGGACAGGGGTTCGGTAATGAAAAACTGTTTTTT.

V gene TRBV9 combines with J gene TRBJ2-3; D ambiguous. Trimming took 0 bases from V and 0 from J, leaving 11 bases between them. Germline CDR1 and CDR2: SGDLS and YYNGEE. The CDR3 loop spans 16 amino acids. CDR3 sequence reads: CASSVGGTPSTDTQYF. DNA for the CDR3: TGTGCCAGCAGCGTAGGCGGTACCCCTAGCACAGATACGCAGTATTTT.